Each of the 32 T cell receptor beta chains below was sequenced from the same sample in a study of blood T cell repertoires in COVID-19. Produced via immunoSEQ multiplex PCR; TCRdb's table is partial and in-frame only. The table has under 80,000 clones, about 85% seen once. The sample consisted of peripheral blood. The source of these receptors is a man in his 70s with acute or convalescent COVID-19.

The chain combines TRBV21-1 with TRBJ2-5; TRBD2 reflects the table's D call only, with no check against the DNA. TRBV21-1 is a pseudogene segment. The CDR3 contains 12 residues. The CDR3 DNA follows: TGTGCCAGCAGCAAAGAGAGGGAGACCCAGTACTTC. Its translation: CASSKERETQYF.

The chain has TRBV24-1 and TRBJ2-5; possibly TRBD2 for D (7 bases). V dropped 3 bases and J dropped 5 bases, with 21 bases sitting between them. CDR3 size: 17 residues. Germline V gives CDR1 KGHDR, CDR2 SFDVKD. CDR3 in amino acids: CATSDVPGEGGWETQYF. The CDR3 coding sequence is TGTGCCACCAGTGATGTCCCAGGAGAGGGGGGGTGGGAGACCCAGTACTTC.

This sequence joins TRBV6-1 and TRBJ1-2; D possibly corresponds to TRBD1 (6 bases). In germline, CDR1 is MNHNS, CDR2 SASEGT. V was clipped by 2 bases and J by 8 bases, with 24 bases between them. The CDR3 runs to 17 residues. The CDR3 sequence is CASSERAASGVFRGYTF. In DNA form, the CDR3 reads TGTGCCAGCAGTGAAAGGGCTGCGTCAGGGGTATTTAGAGGCTACACCTTC.

This chain uses TRBV27 with TRBJ1-1; maybe TRBD1 (6 bases). The CDR3 covers 12 residues. The germline gives CDR1 MNHEY, CDR2 SMNVEV (reference sequence). V lost 5 bases and J lost 8, with 12 bases in between. CDR3 protein: CASSQLDREAFF. DNA for the CDR3: TGTGCCAGCAGTCAGTTAGACAGGGAAGCTTTCTTT.

V is TRBV5-1 and J is TRBJ2-7; 12 positions agree with TRBD1. This CDR3 spans 15 amino acids. The ends lost 3 bases at V and 5 bases at J; junction bases unmatched: 6. The germline CDR1 and CDR2 sequences are SGHRS and YFSETQ. CDR3 in DNA: TGCGCCAGCAGCTCTTCCGGGACAGGGGGCGACGAGCAGTACTTC. It is translated as CASSSSGTGGDEQYF.

In this sample, this clone turned up a few times. The V gene is TRBV9, the J gene TRBJ1-6; possibly TRBD1 for D (5 bases). The length of the CDR3 is 14 residues. The germline V and J ends were trimmed by 4 bases and 7 bases, with 12 bases remaining between them. Per the germline V gene, CDR1 is SGDLS and CDR2 is YYNGEE. The CDR3 bases are TGTGCCAGCAGCTCTAGGGGTGCGAATTCACCCCTCCACTTT. Translating it yields CASSSRGANSPLHF. Full variable domain (missing parts from reference TRBV9 and TRBJ1-6): DSGVTQTPKHLITATGQRVTLRCSPRSGDLSVYWYQQSLDQGLQFLIQYYNGEERAKGNILERFSAQQFPDLHSELNLSSLELGDSALYFCASSSRGANSPLHFGNGTRLTVT.

J is TRBJ1-4 and V is TRBV5-1, with unresolved D. V lost 7 bases and J lost 0, with 10 bases in between. Looked up from germline, CDR1 is SGHRS and CDR2 is YFSETQ. The CDR3 runs to 14 residues. This CDR3 reads CASRPRPTNEKLFF. Written as DNA, the CDR3 is TGCGCCAGCCGCCCGCGGCCAACTAATGAAAAACTGTTTTTT.

This chain links TRBV4-1 with TRBJ2-2, with D tentatively TRBD2 (6 bases). This CDR3 is built from 14 residues. The V gene lost 3 bases and the J gene lost 3 bases, with 8 bases spanning the gap. The germline gives CDR1 MGHRA, CDR2 YSYEKL. The CDR3 here is CASSQGEDTGELFF. CDR3 coding DNA: TGCGCCAGCAGCCAGGGGGAGGACACCGGGGAGCTGTTTTTT.

The chain couples TRBV9 to TRBJ2-6, with D possibly being TRBD2 (5 bases). CDR3 length: 15 amino acids. Germline V gives CDR1 SGDLS, CDR2 YYNGEE. Trimming took 0 bases from V and 2 from J, leaving 6 bases between them. In nucleotides, the CDR3 is TGTGCCAGCAGCGTAGTAGCGACTGGGGCCAACGTCCTGACTTTC. It specifies CASSVVATGANVLTF. Using reference TRBV9 and TRBJ2-6 for the parts outside the CDR3, the full variable domain is DSGVTQTPKHLITATGQRVTLRCSPRSGDLSVYWYQQSLDQGLQFLIQYYNGEERAKGNILERFSAQQFPDLHSELNLSSLELGDSALYFCASSVVATGANVLTFGAGSRLTVL.

Details on this clone: The junction shows a germline mismatch at one end, possibly a read error. The chain uses TRBV28 and TRBJ1-5; 8 bases are shared with TRBD1. CDR1 MDHEN and CDR2 SYDVKM come from the germline V gene. The length of the CDR3 is 16 residues. The CDR3 sequence is CASSPLGTGSNRPQHF. CDR3 sequence (DNA): TGTGCCAGCAGTCCGCTCGGGACAGGTAGCAATCGGCCCCAGCATTTT.

The rearrangement links TRBV10-2 to TRBJ2-7, with 7 bases fitting TRBD2. The germline CDR1 and CDR2 sequences are WSHSY and SAAADI. V trimming: 6 bases; J trimming: 5 bases; junction bases outside the gene matches: 10. The CDR3 length is 14 residues. The CDR3 DNA sequence: TGCGCCAGCAGCCCGGGACTACCGTCTCACGAGCAGTACTTC. It codes for CASSPGLPSHEQYF.

This rearrangement joins TRBV3-1 (or the pseudogene TRBV3-2) to TRBJ2-5; TRBD1 matches 7 bases. Germline lookup yields CDR1 LGHDT and CDR2 YNNKEL (reference sequence). Trimming removed 3 bases from V and 4 bases from J; junction bases left unmatched: 2. The CDR3 sequence is 13 residues long. The DNA for the CDR3 is TGTGCCAGCAGCCAGAGGGGGCTAGAGACCCAGTACTTC. Protein product: CASSQRGLETQYF.

This clone was detected once. The chain couples TRBV5-1 to TRBJ2-2; no clear D gene. The germline V gene encodes CDR1 SGHRS and CDR2 YFSETQ. The V end was cut by 8 bases, the J end by 5 bases, with 22 bases between. The CDR3 extends over 16 amino acids. CDR3 bases: TGCGCCAGGCCGGTCGGAGTTCGGGTTGCGACCGGGGAGCTGTTTTTT. The encoded protein is CARPVGVRVATGELFF.

V usage is TRBV19 and J usage is TRBJ1-4, with TRBD1 matching 10 bases. Per germline, CDR1 LNHDA and CDR2 SQIVND (reference sequence). The CDR3 has 16 amino acids. V gave up 5 bases and J gave up 8 bases; unmatched junction bases: 11. CDR3 nucleotides: TGTGCCAGTAGTGCAAGGGCTGGGACAGGGGACGAAAAACTGTTTTTT. This translates into CASSARAGTGDEKLFF.

The chain joins TRBV5-1 to TRBJ2-2; TRBD1 aligns across 8 bases. The germline gives CDR1 SGHRS, CDR2 YFSETQ. This CDR3 has 15 amino acids. V shed 4 bases and J 1 base; nucleotides not matched to a gene: 3. CDR3 amino acids: CASSEGQENTGELFF. CDR3 DNA: TGCGCCAGCAGCGAGGGACAGGAGAACACCGGGGAGCTGTTTTTT.

There are a few counts of this clone. The rearrangement joins TRBV5-6 to TRBJ2-3; 8 bases are a match to TRBD2. The CDR3 extends over 16 amino acids. V shed 0 bases and J 2 bases; nucleotides not matched to a gene: 5. CDR1 is SGHDT and CDR2 is YYEEEE in the germline V gene. The CDR3 DNA is TGTGCCAGCAGCTTGGCCATAGCGGGGTTCACAGATACGCAGTATTTT. Residues: CASSLAIAGFTDTQYF.

This clone has more than one count but fewer than ten. V usage is TRBV5-1 and J usage is TRBJ1-6, with 11 nucleotides matching TRBD1. Germline-derived CDR1 and CDR2 are SGHRS and YFSETQ. V shed 4 bases, J shed 8 bases, and the junction held 2 bases outside the gene matches. The CDR3 loop spans 14 amino acids. In nucleotides, the CDR3 is TGCGCCAGCAGCCCGGGACAGGGGGATTCACCCCTCCACTTT. Translation: CASSPGQGDSPLHF.

The rearrangement uses TRBV5-1 and TRBJ2-7, with D possibly being TRBD1 (6 bases). Per germline, CDR1 SGHRS and CDR2 YFSETQ. Trimming stripped 0 bases from V and 2 bases from J, with 12 bases between. The CDR3 totals 15 residues. The CDR3 sequence: CASSLGGQGPYEQYF. CDR3 DNA sequence: TGCGCCAGCAGCTTGGGGGGGCAGGGCCCCTACGAGCAGTACTTC.

The chain combines TRBV2 with TRBJ2-3; 10 positions match TRBD2. Unmatched junction bases numbered 10, after V lost 7 bases and J lost 3 bases. Germline CDR1 and CDR2: SNHLY and FYNNEI. The CDR3 extends over 16 amino acids. The CDR3 protein is CASTNLWTSGTDTQYF. DNA for the CDR3: TGTGCCAGCACTAACCTTTGGACTAGCGGTACAGATACGCAGTATTTT.

V and J are TRBV19 and TRBJ2-6, with 9 bases that match TRBD1. The CDR3 length is 18 residues. Germline V gene data show CDR1 as LNHDA and CDR2 as SQIVND (reference sequence). Trimming removed 6 bases from V and 2 bases from J; junction bases left unmatched: 11. The CDR3 loop is CASSNSRDRAAGANVLTF. The CDR3 DNA reads TGTGCCAGTAGCAACTCCCGGGACAGGGCGGCTGGGGCCAACGTCCTGACTTTC.

This sequence joins TRBV29-1 and TRBJ2-5, with D possibly being TRBD2 (5 bases). The CDR3 loop spans 15 amino acids. V dropped 1 base and J dropped 0 bases, with 12 bases sitting between them. CDR1 is SQVTM, CDR2 ANQGSEA, per germline. The CDR3: CSVEGLAGYQETQYF. The CDR3 DNA reads as TGCAGCGTTGAAGGATTGGCGGGCTACCAAGAGACCCAGTACTTC. Full variable domain (rest looked up from reference TRBV29-1 and TRBJ2-5): SAVISQKPSRDICQRGTSLTIQCQVDSQVTMMFWYRQQPGQSLTLIATANQGSEATYESGFVIDKFPISRPNLTFSTLTVSNMSPEDSSIYLCSVEGLAGYQETQYFGPGTRLLVL.

This chain connects TRBV29-1 to TRBJ1-2; 8 bases match TRBD1. Germline assignment: CDR1 SQVTM and CDR2 ANQGSEA. The CDR3 spans 13 residues. V dropped 6 bases and J dropped 5; count of bases not matched to a gene: 8. The DNA for the CDR3 is TGCAGCGTAGTCCCCGACAGGGGATATGGCTACACCTTC. Residues: CSVVPDRGYGYTF.

The chain employs TRBV4-2 and TRBJ1-5, with 8 positions matching TRBD1. From germline, CDR1 is LGHNA and CDR2 YNFKEQ. The CDR3 loop spans 17 amino acids. V trimming: 0 bases; J trimming: 0 bases; junction bases outside the gene matches: 4. The CDR3 here is CASSQDRGLGSNQPQHF. The CDR3 DNA reads TGTGCCAGCAGCCAAGACAGGGGGCTGGGTAGCAATCAGCCCCAGCATTTT.

V is TRBV5-1 and J is TRBJ2-1, with no clear D. Germline values: CDR1 SGHRS, CDR2 YFSETQ. The ends were cut back, 0 bases at V and 2 bases at J, with 9 bases in the middle. This CDR3 is 15 amino acids long. Written as DNA, the CDR3 is TGCGCCAGCAGCTTGGGGTACGCGGCCTACAATGAGCAGTTCTTC. Amino acid sequence: CASSLGYAAYNEQFF.

For this clone: Other DNA sequences in this sample translate to the same CDR3. The rearrangement joins TRBV3-1 (or the pseudogene TRBV3-2) to TRBJ2-3; D is ambiguous. Trimming shortened V by 0 bases and J by 10 bases, and 14 bases separated the two germline ends. The CDR3 has 14 residues. Germline loops: CDR1 LGHDT, CDR2 YNNKEL (reference sequence). The CDR3, as DNA: TGTGCCAGCAGCCAAGATCTTGCGGATAGGCCGCAGTATTTT. This sequence encodes CASSQDLADRPQYF.

CDR3 in amino acids: CATSRSGVGETQYF. CDR3 bases: TGTGCCACCAGCAGAAGCGGGGTGGGGGAGACCCAGTACTTC. The chain links TRBV15 to TRBJ2-5, with 7 bases matching TRBD2. The trim removed 2 bases at V and 5 bases at J, leaving 5 bases unmatched. This CDR3 is built from 14 residues. Germline assignment: CDR1 LNHNV and CDR2 YYDKDF (reference sequence).

The V gene is TRBV5-1, the J gene TRBJ1-6, with TRBD1 matching 7 bases. With V trimmed by 0 bases and J by 15 bases, 9 bases remained unmatched. Germline CDR1 and CDR2: SGHRS and YFSETQ. CDR3 length: 14 residues. Here the CDR3 DNA reads TGCGCCAGCAGCTTGGAACAGGGGCCCCCTCACCTCCACTTT. Translating it yields CASSLEQGPPHLHF.

About this clone: One end of the junction fails to match germline, which may point to a read error. The V and J genes are TRBV3-1 (or the pseudogene TRBV3-2) and TRBJ2-4, with 12 bases fitting TRBD2. The CDR3 extends over 13 amino acids. CDR1 is LGHDT, CDR2 YNNKEL, per germline (reference sequence). CDR3 bases: TGTGCCAGCAGCCGAGAACTAGCGGGGGGCCTGCAGTTC. It translates to CASSRELAGGLQF.

By frequency in the sample, this clone is medium-sized (0.01 to 0.1%). The chain has TRBV6-5 and TRBJ1-6; D unresolved. This CDR3 region has 14 residues. V lost 7 bases and J 8 bases, leaving 15 bases between the germline ends. The germline gives CDR1 MNHEY, CDR2 SVGAGI. CDR3 amino acids: CASTATSFDSPLHF. The CDR3 DNA reads as TGTGCCAGCACCGCGACAAGTTTTGATTCACCCCTCCACTTT.

The gene calls are TRBV6-6 and TRBJ1-5; 8 bases are shared with TRBD1. The germline CDR1 and CDR2 sequences are MNHNY and SVGAGI (reference sequence). CDR3 length: 15 amino acids. J was trimmed by 6 bases and V by 3 bases; bases with no gene match: 7. CDR3 bases: TGTGCCAGCAGTTATACAGGGGGTTCCAGTCAGCCCCAGCATTTT. It specifies CASSYTGGSSQPQHF.

CDR3 region: CASSQVSGGRRTPGELFF. The CDR3 nucleotides read TGCGCCAGCAGTCAGGTTAGCGGGGGCCGCCGAACCCCCGGGGAGCTGTTTTTT. V is TRBV23-1 and J is TRBJ2-2; 9 nucleotides match TRBD2. TRBV23-1 is an ORF; its function is uncertain. The CDR3 length is 18 residues. V lost 3 bases and J lost 6; bases outside the gene matches: 14.

V and J are TRBV5-4 and TRBJ2-7, with 10 bases lining up with TRBD1. V was clipped by 4 bases and J by 5 bases; unmatched bases: 9. The germline CDR1 and CDR2 sequences are SGHNT and YYREEE (reference sequence). The length of the CDR3 is 15 residues. The CDR3 DNA reads TGTGCCAGCAGCGCTCCGGGACAGGGGAGCAACGAGCAGTACTTC. Encoded protein: CASSAPGQGSNEQYF.